The TCR beta chain under discussion was sequenced for a study of identical twins. Findings and caveats of the study: Twins showed weaker excess sharing in their beta out-of-frame sequences. Out-of-frame alpha sequences common to twins exhibited an excess of low generation probability. Beta clonotypes that were abundant in cord blood contained fewer insertions, a pattern absent from memory repertoires.

This clonotype was recorded many times. Its antigen remains unidentified. Template switching (which added a universal primer site) was used, and cDNA carried unique molecular identifiers. TCRdb ran MiXCR on the 5' RACE reads and lists one entry per CDR3 protein. Of 240,000 or so distinct CDR3 sequences listed, approximately 7% are singletons. The CDR3 totals 17 residues. Germline loops: CDR1 SGHRS, CDR2 YFSETQ. Trimming shortened V by 4 bases and J by 7 bases, and 23 bases separated the two germline ends. The data were also submitted as part of a second study, on yellow fever vaccine responses in identical twins.

The receptor's source is a woman aged 18-35 years in good health. This chain connects TRBV5-1 to TRBJ1-4, with D unclear. Sequenced sample: memory (CD45RO+) T cells sorted from blood. The CDR3 sequence: CASSPPTMSSGSEKLFF. The CDR3 DNA follows: TGCGCCAGCAGCCCCCCCACCATGTCCTCGGGGAGTGAAAAACTGTTTTTT.